Below are 18 T cell receptor beta chains sequenced from a single sample in a study of T cell repertoires in cytomegalovirus infection. Their specific antigens are unknown. TCRdb itself ran the reads through MiXCR, one entry per CDR3 protein. The sample includes tens of thousands of distinct CDR3 sequences, around 20% seen only once; the top ten take more than 20%. The sample here was CD8+ T cells from cultured PBMCs, taken from culture after CMV antigen stimulation. The receptors here all came from a human donor in good health (CMV status not recorded). Some clones in this sample may be carry-over from other donors' samples.

The chain carries TRBV7-2 and TRBJ2-1; D ambiguous. Trimming took off 4 bases at V and 10 bases at J, with 8 bases between the two ends. This CDR3 region has 11 residues. Germline lookup yields CDR1 SGHTA and CDR2 FQGNSA. The CDR3 loop is CASSSMYEQFF. In nucleotides, the CDR3 is TGTGCCAGCAGCTCCATGTACGAGCAGTTCTTC. Full variable domain (missing parts from reference TRBV7-2 and TRBJ2-1): GAGVSQSPSNKVTEKGKDVELRCDPISGHTALYWYRQSLGQGLEFLIYFQGNSAPDKSGLPSDRFSAERTGGSVSTLTIQRTQQEDSAVYLCASSSMYEQFFGPGTRLTVL.

This clonotype was observed a few times. V is TRBV28 and J is TRBJ1-6; D uncertain. The V gene lost 7 bases and the J gene lost 0 bases, with 16 bases spanning the gap. This CDR3 spans 17 amino acids. CDR1 MDHEN and CDR2 SYDVKM come from the germline V gene. CDR3 loop: CASTLLGVSSYNSPLHF. The CDR3 DNA follows: TGTGCCAGCACCCTACTGGGTGTGAGCTCCTATAATTCACCCCTCCACTTT.

The table lists this clonotype with a count of one. The rearrangement links TRBV11-1 to TRBJ2-5, with 7 positions matching TRBD2. There are 15 residues in the CDR3. Germline loops: CDR1 SGHAT, CDR2 FQDESV (reference sequence). The J segment lost 0 bases and the V segment lost 8 bases, leaving 9 bases of the junction unmatched. The CDR3 is CASRSAGEYQETQYF. CDR3 sequence (DNA): TGTGCCAGCCGCTCGGCGGGGGAGTACCAAGAGACCCAGTACTTC. Full variable domain (missing parts from reference TRBV11-1 and TRBJ2-5): EAEVAQSPRYKITEKSQAVAFWCDPISGHATLYWYRQILGQGPELLVQFQDESVVDDSQLPKDRFSAERLKGVDSTLKIQPAELGDSAMYLCASRSAGEYQETQYFGPGTRLLVL.

This clonotype has only a few counts. This chain links TRBV24-1 with TRBJ2-3; no firm D call. Trimming took off 4 bases at V and 1 base at J, with 5 bases between the two ends. Looked up from germline, CDR1 is KGHDR and CDR2 is SFDVKD. The CDR3 covers 13 residues. CDR3 nucleotide sequence: TGTGCCACCAGTGACCGTCGCACAGATACGCAGTATTTT. This encodes CATSDRRTDTQYF.

This clonotype was detected only a few times. The chain uses TRBV7-2 and TRBJ2-5; TRBD2 agrees at 11 bases. This CDR3 is built from 18 residues. Per germline, CDR1 SGHTA and CDR2 FQGNSA. V shed 5 bases, J shed 1 base, and the junction held 12 bases outside the gene matches. Here the CDR3 DNA reads TGTGCCAGCAGCACTCGGATAGCGGGGGGGTTCCGCCAAGAGACCCAGTACTTC. Translated: CASSTRIAGGFRQETQYF.

This clonotype was seen many times. This sequence joins TRBV6-5 and TRBJ2-2; 10 nucleotides line up with TRBD1. Trimming removed 5 bases from V and 7 bases from J; junction bases left unmatched: 10. Per germline, CDR1 MNHEY and CDR2 SVGAGI. The CDR3 sequence is 16 residues long. CDR3 residues: CASSPGTGALSGELFF. DNA for the CDR3: TGTGCCAGCAGTCCCGGGACAGGGGCTCTAAGCGGGGAGCTGTTTTTT.

In this sample, this clonotype turned up a few times. V gene TRBV6-6 combines with J gene TRBJ1-4; the match to TRBD1 covers 7 bases. Germline trimming cut 6 bases from V and 7 bases from J; bases unmatched to any gene: 17. This CDR3 has 17 residues. The germline CDR1 and CDR2 sequences are MNHNY and SVGAGI (reference sequence). CDR3 sequence reads: CASSQDRRLSGGEKLFF. As DNA, the CDR3 is TGTGCCAGCAGCCAGGACAGGCGCCTCTCGGGAGGTGAAAAACTGTTTTTT.

This clonotype was seen a handful of times. The chain combines TRBV6-1 with TRBJ2-2, with TRBD2 as a possible D gene (5 bases). Trimming took off 10 bases at V and 4 bases at J, with 28 bases between the two ends. CDR3 length equals 18 residues. Germline V lookup: CDR1 MNHNS, CDR2 SASEGT. The CDR3 bases are TGTGCCACCCGACCCCAAGATAGGTCGCTAGCCGGCACCGGGGAGCTGTTTTTT. Residues: CATRPQDRSLAGTGELFF.

This chain links TRBV10-2 with TRBJ2-1; D not certain. The CDR3 contains 13 residues. With 5 bases removed from V and 6 bases from J, the gap between germline ends came to 11 bases. The germline V gene encodes CDR1 WSHSY and CDR2 SAAADI. DNA of the CDR3: TGCGCCAGCAGTATGGTACTCGGCAATGAGCAGTTCTTC. Protein: CASSMVLGNEQFF.

The chain couples TRBV6-2 or TRBV6-3 to TRBJ2-1; D remains unclear. In germline, CDR1 is MNHEY, CDR2 SVGEGT. The V end lost 0 bases, the J end lost 0 bases, and 6 bases lay between the germline ends. This CDR3 has 15 residues. CDR3 DNA sequence: TGTGCCAGCAGTTACTCGGAAGCCTCCTACAATGAGCAGTTCTTC. This sequence encodes CASSYSEASYNEQFF.

There are a few counts of this clonotype. The chain is built from TRBV5-8 and TRBJ1-2; D unresolved. Trimming cost V 0 bases and J 6 bases, with 12 bases left between them. The CDR3 has 14 residues. Germline V gene lookup returns CDR1 SGHTS and CDR2 YDEGEE. The CDR3, as DNA: TGTGCCAGCAGCTTGGGGACCGGGTCGAATGGCTACACCTTC. Amino acid sequence: CASSLGTGSNGYTF.

This clonotype was recorded at least ten times. The rearrangement joins TRBV5-5 to TRBJ1-1, with no clear D. Per the germline V gene, CDR1 is SGHKS and CDR2 is YYEKEE (reference sequence). With 5 bases removed from V and 0 bases from J, the gap between germline ends came to 8 bases. The CDR3 spans 13 residues. The CDR3 loop is CASRGDMNTEAFF. The CDR3 DNA reads TGTGCCAGCAGGGGAGACATGAACACTGAAGCTTTCTTT.

This clonotype has just a few counts. The gene calls are TRBV7-8 and TRBJ1-1, with D unresolved. V lost 5 bases to trimming and J lost 2 bases, with 12 bases between them. Looked up from germline, CDR1 is SGHVS and CDR2 is FQNEAQ. The CDR3 sequence is 14 residues long. The CDR3 coding sequence is TGTGCCAGCAGCCTCACGGAACTTAACACTGAAGCTTTCTTT. Protein: CASSLTELNTEAFF. Drawing the rest from reference TRBV7-8 and TRBJ1-1, the complete variable domain is GAGVSQSPRYKVAKRGQDVALRCDPISGHVSLFWYQQALGQGPEFLTYFQNEAQLDKSGLPSDRFFAERPEGSVSTLKIQRTQQEDSAVYLCASSLTELNTEAFFGQGTRLTVV.

This clonotype was seen just once. The rearrangement joins TRBV28 to TRBJ2-3, with unresolved D. Trimming removed 2 bases from V and 2 bases from J, with 23 bases in between. Germline CDR1 reads MDHEN; CDR2 reads SYDVKM. The CDR3 spans 19 residues. In nucleotides, the CDR3 is TGTGCCAGCAGTTTAGATGTTACAATGTCATCCACTCCCACAGATACGCAGTATTTT. This codes for CASSLDVTMSSTPTDTQYF.

This clonotype was seen more than once but under ten times. This rearrangement joins TRBV19 to TRBJ2-1, with 7 bases that match TRBD2. The CDR3 loop spans 15 amino acids. The germline V gene encodes CDR1 LNHDA and CDR2 SQIVND (reference sequence). V was clipped by 4 bases and J by 1 base; unmatched bases: 4. In nucleotides, the CDR3 is TGTGCCAGTAGTACCAAAGCGGGATCCTACAATGAGCAGTTCTTC. As protein: CASSTKAGSYNEQFF.

The chain combines TRBV11-1 with TRBJ2-7, with D possibly matching TRBD2 (6 bases). Germline CDR1 reads SGHAT; CDR2 reads FQDESV (reference sequence). Between the trimmed V and J ends, which lost 2 bases and 3 bases, there was a span of 11 bases. The CDR3 is 14 amino acids. CDR3 nucleotide sequence: TGTGCCAGCAGCTTACGGGGGTCTCACTACGAGCAGTACTTC. Its protein is CASSLRGSHYEQYF.

The genes are TRBV7-2 and TRBJ1-5; D gene ambiguous. V gave up 5 bases and J gave up 0 bases, with 11 bases separating them. The CDR3 totals 15 residues. Germline CDR1 and CDR2: SGHTA and FQGNSA. The DNA for the CDR3 is TGTGCCAGCAGCCCCCCCGGGTATAGCAATCAGCCCCAGCATTTT. Encoded protein: CASSPPGYSNQPQHF.

The J gene is TRBJ1-6, the V gene TRBV28, with unresolved D. The CDR3 consists of 13 residues. V lost 1 base to trimming and J lost 10 bases, with 8 bases between them. Germline V gene sequence: CDR1 MDHEN, CDR2 SYDVKM. The CDR3 sequence: CASSLSGGSPLHF. The CDR3, as DNA: TGTGCCAGCAGTTTATCGGGTGGATCACCCCTCCACTTT.